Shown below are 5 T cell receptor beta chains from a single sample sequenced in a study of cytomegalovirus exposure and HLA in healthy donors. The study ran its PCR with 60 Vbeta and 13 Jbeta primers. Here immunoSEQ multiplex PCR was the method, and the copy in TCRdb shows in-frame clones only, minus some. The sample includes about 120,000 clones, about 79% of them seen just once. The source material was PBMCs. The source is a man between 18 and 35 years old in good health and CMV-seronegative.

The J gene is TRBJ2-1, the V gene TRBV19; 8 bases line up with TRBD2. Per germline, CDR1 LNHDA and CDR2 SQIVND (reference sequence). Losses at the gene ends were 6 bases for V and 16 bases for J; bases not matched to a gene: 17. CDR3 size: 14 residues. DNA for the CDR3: TGTGCCAGTAGGCCGTCCTCTAGACGGGAGGGCGGTTTCTTC. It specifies CASRPSSRREGGFF.

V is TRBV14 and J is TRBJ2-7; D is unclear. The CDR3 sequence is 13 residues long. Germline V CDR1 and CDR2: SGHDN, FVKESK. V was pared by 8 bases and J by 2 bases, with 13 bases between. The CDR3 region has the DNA TGTGCCAGCGGTCTGGCGGCAACCTACGAGCAGTACTTC. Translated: CASGLAATYEQYF.

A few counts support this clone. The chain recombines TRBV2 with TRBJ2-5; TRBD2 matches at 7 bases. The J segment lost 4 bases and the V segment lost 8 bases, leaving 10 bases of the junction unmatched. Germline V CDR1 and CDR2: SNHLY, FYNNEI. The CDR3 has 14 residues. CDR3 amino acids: CASVYGREGETQYF. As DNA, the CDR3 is TGTGCCAGCGTGTATGGCAGGGAGGGAGAGACCCAGTACTTC.

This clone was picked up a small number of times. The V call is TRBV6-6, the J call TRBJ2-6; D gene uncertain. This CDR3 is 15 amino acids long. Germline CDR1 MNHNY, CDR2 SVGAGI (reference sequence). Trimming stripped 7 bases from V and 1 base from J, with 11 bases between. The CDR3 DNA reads TGTGCCAGCACCACTTTACGGTCTGGGGCCAACGTCCTGACTTTC. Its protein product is CASTTLRSGANVLTF.

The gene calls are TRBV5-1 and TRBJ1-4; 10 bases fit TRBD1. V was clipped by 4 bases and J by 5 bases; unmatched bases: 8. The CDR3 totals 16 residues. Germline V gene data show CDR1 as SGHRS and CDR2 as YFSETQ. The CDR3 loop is CASSVRPGQGNEKLFF. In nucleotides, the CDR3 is TGCGCCAGCAGCGTACGACCGGGACAGGGGAATGAAAAACTGTTTTTT.